These T cell receptor beta chains were read from a single sample in a study of blood T cell repertoires in COVID-19. Sequencing used immunoSEQ multiplex PCR; TCRdb keeps in-frame clones, though not all of them. Of some 200,000 clones in the sample, around 80% were seen once. Sequencing was done on a sample of peripheral blood. The receptors derive from a middle-aged woman with acute or convalescent COVID-19. Both conserved end residues are part of each CDR3. A D gene is named only where the DNA matches it firmly. Part of the rows lack a size; the others show once, few, many or a class for expanded clones.

d_call	clone_size	v_call	cdr3_length	j_call	cdr3_nt	cdr3_aa
TRBD2	.	TRBV3-1/TRBV3-2	13	TRBJ2-3	TGTGCCAGCAGCCCTCCGGGGGGAGATACGCAGTATTTT	CASSPPGGDTQYF
TRBD2	.	TRBV18	19	TRBJ2-3	TGTGCCAGCTCACCAGTGGTAGTCGGTAGCGGGAGTTATACAGATACGCAGTATTTT	CASSPVVVGSGSYTDTQYF
TRBD1	.	TRBV24-1	14	TRBJ2-5	TGTGCCACCACCGTGGACAGGGTTGAAGAGACCCAGTACTTC	CATTVDRVEETQYF
TRBD1	.	TRBV5-1	15	TRBJ2-7	TGCGCCAGCAGCTTGTCACAGGGGTCCTACTACGAGCAGTACTTC	CASSLSQGSYYEQYF
TRBD2	.	TRBV6-2/TRBV6-3	16	TRBJ2-1	TGTGCCAGCAGTTACTCCCCGGGACTAGCGGGGGTTGAGCAGTTCTTC	CASSYSPGLAGVEQFF
.	few	TRBV5-1	13	TRBJ1-2	TGCGCCAGCAGCTTGGACAGGGTCTATGGCTACACCTTC	CASSLDRVYGYTF
.	.	TRBV11-2	13	TRBJ1-1	TGTGCCAGCAGCATTAAGGGGGACACTGAAGCTTTCTTT	CASSIKGDTEAFF
TRBD1	.	TRBV6-5	15	TRBJ2-4	TGTGCCAGCAGTTACTCAGGACAGGGGGCTGGCATTCAGTACTTC	CASSYSGQGAGIQYF
.	.	TRBV5-1	14	TRBJ2-3	TGCGCCAGCAGCCCCTCCCCGGAGACAGATACGCAGTATTTT	CASSPSPETDTQYF
.	.	TRBV4-1	14	TRBJ1-1	TGCGCCAGCAGCCAAGCACGGGGGGGCACTGAAGCTTTCTTT	CASSQARGGTEAFF
TRBD2	.	TRBV5-1	16	TRBJ2-7	TGCGCCAGCAGCTTGGAACCGGGGGAGGGCTCCTACGAGCAGTACTTC	CASSLEPGEGSYEQYF
.	.	TRBV10-3	13	TRBJ1-2	TGTGCCATCACCGGGGATAATGTTGATGGCTACACCTTC	CAITGDNVDGYTF
.	.	TRBV30	12	TRBJ1-2	TGTGCCCACTCGCGGGGGCCAAGCGGCTACACCTTC	CAHSRGPSGYTF